This T cell receptor (beta chain) was retrieved from a study of T cell repertoires in ileal Crohn's disease. Study summary: Operated complications were stricturing disease (roughly 60%) and penetrating disease (39%). Postoperative therapy was given to about half: roughly 11 thiopurines, 15 to 20 anti-TNF agents. Study-level findings and limits: Endoscopic recurrence occurred in every patient whose clonality exceeded 26.8%. Active smokers at surgery had more clonal expansions than non-smokers.

This CDR3 has 14 residues. Germline CDR1 SGHRS, CDR2 YFSETQ. With 5 bases clipped from V and 2 bases from J, the junction kept 3 bases outside the gene matches. Profiling relied on immunoSEQ multiplex PCR, and the TCRdb table lists in-frame clones only, not all of them. Of around 15,000 clones listed, roughly 87% were seen once; the top ten hold roughly 3.6%. A word on this clone: Its specificity is unknown.

The TCR was taken from an adult with Crohn's disease. This sequence joins TRBV5-1 and TRBJ2-5; 10 bases map to TRBD2. Specimen: ileal tissue. CDR3 nucleotides: TGCGCCAGCAGAACTAGCGGGATTCAAGAGACCCAGTACTTC. It yields the protein CASRTSGIQETQYF.